This T cell receptor beta chain derives from a study of T cell responses to AZD1222 COVID-19 vaccine. Findings of the study overall: Donors were largely white British and mainly female; clonal diversity was possibly underestimated.

Generated by immunoSEQ multiplex PCR, the TCRdb table keeps only in-frame clones and is missing some. The sample lists about 200,000 clones, 90% to 95% occurring once. V gave up 6 bases and J gave up 2 bases, with 12 bases separating them. Germline V gene sequence: CDR1 SGHTA, CDR2 FQGNSA. There are 14 residues in the CDR3. On this clone: Antigen: not known.

The clonotype comes from an adult in good health. V is TRBV7-2 and J is TRBJ2-3; D is unresolved. Material: peripheral blood, obtained on day 0 of MenACWY control vaccination. The CDR3 region is CASRRTRNTDTQYF. CDR3 nucleotides: TGTGCCAGCAGACGGACGAGGAACACAGATACGCAGTATTTT.